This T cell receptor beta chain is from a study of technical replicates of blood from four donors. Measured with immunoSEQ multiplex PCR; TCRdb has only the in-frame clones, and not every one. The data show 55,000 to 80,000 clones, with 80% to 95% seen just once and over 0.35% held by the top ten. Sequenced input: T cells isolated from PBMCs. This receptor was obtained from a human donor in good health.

CDR3 sequence: CAWNLGQGNQPQHF. The DNA for the CDR3 is TGTGCCTGGAACTTAGGACAGGGCAATCAGCCCCAGCATTTT. This chain links TRBV30 with TRBJ1-5; TRBD1 aligns across 7 bases. The trim removed 4 bases at V and 2 bases at J, leaving 5 bases unmatched. CDR3 length: 14 residues. The germline CDR1 and CDR2 sequences are GTSNPN and SVGIG (reference sequence).